Each of the 18 T cell receptor beta chains below was sequenced from the same sample in a study of T cells in Graves' hyperthyroidism and ophthalmopathy. What was amplified from RNA transcripts were TCR beta CDR3 regions. When the TCR CDR3 underwent first-round RT-PCR, the HTBI primer set was used. TCRdb redid the calling of the multiplex PCR reads with MiXCR, one entry per CDR3 protein. The sample has some 420,000 distinct CDR3 sequences; around 15% are singletons. The sample taken for sequencing was blood. These receptors were taken from a young woman with Graves' hyperthyroidism.

This clonotype was seen only a few times. Written as DNA, the CDR3 is TGTGCCAGCAGCTTACAAGCGGGAGGAGGCGATACGCAGTATTTT. Its translation is CASSLQAGGGDTQYF. The chain joins TRBV7-2 to TRBJ2-3; 9 nucleotides line up with TRBD2. With V trimmed by 2 bases and J by 6 bases, 6 bases remained unmatched. The CDR3 loop spans 15 amino acids. The germline CDR1 and CDR2 sequences are SGHTA and FQGNSA.

This clonotype was seen ten or more times. This chain links TRBV6-2 or TRBV6-3 with TRBJ2-3; 9 nucleotides agree with TRBD2. Germline CDR1 reads MNHEY; CDR2 reads SVGEGT. This CDR3 has 15 amino acids. J lost 0 bases, V lost 6 bases, and 4 bases had no gene match. The DNA of the CDR3 is TGTGCCAGCAGCCGTGGACTAGCGAGCACAGATACGCAGTATTTT. Its translation: CASSRGLASTDTQYF.

The genes are TRBV7-9 and TRBJ2-1, with 13 bases lining up with TRBD2. Germline values: CDR1 SEHNR, CDR2 FQNEAQ (reference sequence). The CDR3 covers 17 residues. The trim removed 5 bases at V and 4 bases at J, leaving 8 bases unmatched. CDR3 in amino acids: CASSPRTSGSLYNEQFF. DNA of the CDR3: TGTGCCAGCAGCCCACGGACTAGCGGGAGTCTGTACAATGAGCAGTTCTTC.

A few counts support this clonotype. This rearrangement joins TRBV30 to TRBJ2-1; D is tentatively TRBD1 or TRBD2 (5 bases each). Trimming took 7 bases from V and 6 from J, leaving 19 bases between them. Germline CDR1 reads GTSNPN; CDR2 reads SVGIG (reference sequence). The CDR3 extends over 14 amino acids. CDR3 in DNA: TGTGCCTTAGGAAAGAGGGGAGCTGGCAATGAGCAGTTCTTC. This sequence encodes CALGKRGAGNEQFF.

This clonotype was seen a few times. The chain links TRBV30 to TRBJ1-2; D may be TRBD1 (6 bases). The CDR3 is 13 residues long. Trimming took 0 bases from V and 4 from J, leaving 9 bases between them. Germline V gene sequence: CDR1 GTSNPN, CDR2 SVGIG (reference sequence). The CDR3 nucleotides are TGTGCCTGGAGTGTTTTAGGGGGCTATGGCTACACCTTC. This codes for CAWSVLGGYGYTF.

This chain links TRBV20-1 with TRBJ2-1; 13 bases are a match to TRBD2. Germline assignment: CDR1 DFQATT and CDR2 SNEGSKA (reference sequence). This CDR3 comprises 21 residues. V gave up 2 bases and J gave up 4 bases; unmatched junction bases: 20. CDR3 DNA sequence: TGCAGTGCTAGACCCTACCTTACTAGCGGGAGGGCTTCGAACCATTACAATGAGCAGTTCTTC. As protein: CSARPYLTSGRASNHYNEQFF.

This sequence joins TRBV9 and TRBJ2-3; 7 positions agree with TRBD2. V lost 5 bases to trimming and J lost 8 bases; unmatched junction nucleotides: 14. The CDR3 runs 15 residues. Germline V gives CDR1 SGDLS, CDR2 YYNGEE. The DNA for the CDR3 is TGTGCCAGCAGTGGTGGCGGGAGTGGTTCAGTTACGCAGTATTTT. Its translation: CASSGGGSGSVTQYF.

In its sample, this clonotype was seen many times. CDR3 coding DNA: TGTGCCAGCTCACCCTACAGGGCAGATACGCAGTATTTT. Protein sequence: CASSPYRADTQYF. The V call is TRBV18, the J call TRBJ2-3; TRBD1 is a possible D gene (6 bases). The CDR3 is made up of 13 amino acids. Per the germline V gene, CDR1 is KGHSH and CDR2 is LQKENI. Trimming stripped 3 bases from V and 4 bases from J, with 8 bases between.

This clonotype was observed many times. The rearrangement uses TRBV28 and TRBJ2-1, with a possible D match to TRBD2 (5 bases). The CDR3 runs 15 residues. Germline assignment: CDR1 MDHEN and CDR2 SYDVKM. Trimming stripped 3 bases from V and 8 bases from J, with 17 bases between. CDR3 amino acids: CASSLSGSMRYEQFF. The CDR3 DNA follows: TGTGCCAGCAGTTTGTCGGGATCGATGCGATATGAGCAGTTCTTC.

This clonotype showed up many times. The chain has TRBV5-6 and TRBJ1-6; D is possibly TRBD1 (5 bases). Trimming removed 2 bases at V and 8 bases at J, with 14 bases between. The CDR3 consists of 15 residues. The germline V gene has CDR1 SGHDT and CDR2 YYEEEE. CDR3 region: CASSFQRLRDSPLHF. CDR3 nucleotide sequence: TGTGCCAGCAGCTTCCAGCGGCTCAGGGATTCACCCCTCCACTTT. The full variable domain, completed using reference TRBV5-6 and TRBJ1-6, is DAGVTQSPTHLIKTRGQQVTLRCSPKSGHDTVSWYQQALGQGPQFIFQYYEEEERQRGNFPDRFSGHQFPNYSSELNVNALLLGDSALYLCASSFQRLRDSPLHFGNGTRLTVT.

About this clonotype itself: At one boundary the junction diverges from the germline segment, which might be a read error. The V and J genes are TRBV15 and TRBJ1-2; D is perhaps TRBD1 (6 bases). The CDR3 spans 16 residues. The germline CDR1 and CDR2 sequences are LNHNV and YYDKDF (reference sequence). The CDR3: CATSRSNRELNYGCTF. CDR3 bases: TGTGCCACCAGCAGAAGTAACAGGGAATTAAACTATGGCTGCACCTTC.

At least ten counts were recorded for this clonotype. V gene TRBV11-2 combines with J gene TRBJ2-1, with 8 positions matching TRBD2. The CDR3 has 14 residues. The V gene's germline CDR1 is SGHAT and CDR2 FQNNGV. V lost 5 bases to trimming and J lost 7 bases; unmatched junction nucleotides: 7. CDR3 coding DNA: TGTGCCAGCAGCCCTCAACGGGAGGGGAATGAGCAGTTCTTC. It yields the protein CASSPQREGNEQFF.

About this clonotype: A much larger clone differs from this one at a single base, so this may be a read error. The V and J genes are TRBV27 and TRBJ2-2; D is perhaps TRBD1 or TRBD2 (5 bases each). The germline V gene has CDR1 MNHEY and CDR2 SMNVEV (reference sequence). V was shortened by 3 bases and J by 3 bases, with 14 bases between the two germline ends. The CDR3 covers 16 residues. CDR3 DNA sequence: TGTGCCAGCAGTTTTTGGGGGATTGAGTACACCGGGGAGCTGTTTTTT. Protein product: CASSFWGIEYTGELFF.

This clonotype was recorded once. V and J are TRBV19 and TRBJ1-6; the D gene is possibly TRBD1 (5 bases). Trimming stripped 7 bases from V and 7 bases from J, with 17 bases between. CDR1 LNHDA and CDR2 SQIVND come from the germline V gene (reference sequence). This CDR3 spans 15 amino acids. CDR3 nucleotides: TGTGCCAGTAACCCAGGGAGCCCGGCGAATTCACCCCTCCACTTT. Translating it yields CASNPGSPANSPLHF.

The sample holds a few counts of this clonotype. The chain links TRBV4-1 to TRBJ1-2; D remains ambiguous. CDR3 size: 14 residues. CDR1 and CDR2 (germline): MGHRA, YSYEKL. V shed 0 bases and J shed 4 bases, with 9 bases lying between them. The CDR3 region is CASSQDPIPYGYTF. The CDR3 DNA reads TGCGCCAGCAGCCAAGATCCCATACCCTATGGCTACACCTTC.

This clonotype came up many times. The J gene is TRBJ2-5, the V gene TRBV6-1; 10 nucleotides line up with TRBD1. This CDR3 comprises 16 residues. Germline V CDR1 and CDR2: MNHNS, SASEGT. Trimming cost V 2 bases and J 4 bases; bases outside gene matches: 7. CDR3 sequence (DNA): TGTGCCAGCAGTGAATTTGACAGGGGGCAGGGAGAGACCCAGTACTTC. Its translation is CASSEFDRGQGETQYF.

This clonotype was recorded many times. V gene TRBV29-1 combines with J gene TRBJ2-7, with TRBD1 matching over 7 bases. This CDR3 is built from 13 residues. CDR1 and CDR2 from the germline V gene are SQVTM and ANQGSEA. V trimming: 7 bases; J trimming: 3 bases; junction bases outside the gene matches: 9. CDR3 coding DNA: TGCAGCGCGCGACCCCGGGACAGCTACGAGCAGTACTTC. This translates into CSARPRDSYEQYF.

This clonotype appeared many times. This chain joins TRBV28 and TRBJ2-7, with D perhaps given as TRBD1 or TRBD2 (6 bases each). There are 15 residues in the CDR3. Trimming removed 1 base from V and 5 bases from J, with 15 bases in between. The germline V gene has CDR1 MDHEN and CDR2 SYDVKM. DNA for the CDR3: TGTGCCAGCAGTTTATCGGGGGCTGATTCCGACGAGCAGTACTTC. Its protein is CASSLSGADSDEQYF.